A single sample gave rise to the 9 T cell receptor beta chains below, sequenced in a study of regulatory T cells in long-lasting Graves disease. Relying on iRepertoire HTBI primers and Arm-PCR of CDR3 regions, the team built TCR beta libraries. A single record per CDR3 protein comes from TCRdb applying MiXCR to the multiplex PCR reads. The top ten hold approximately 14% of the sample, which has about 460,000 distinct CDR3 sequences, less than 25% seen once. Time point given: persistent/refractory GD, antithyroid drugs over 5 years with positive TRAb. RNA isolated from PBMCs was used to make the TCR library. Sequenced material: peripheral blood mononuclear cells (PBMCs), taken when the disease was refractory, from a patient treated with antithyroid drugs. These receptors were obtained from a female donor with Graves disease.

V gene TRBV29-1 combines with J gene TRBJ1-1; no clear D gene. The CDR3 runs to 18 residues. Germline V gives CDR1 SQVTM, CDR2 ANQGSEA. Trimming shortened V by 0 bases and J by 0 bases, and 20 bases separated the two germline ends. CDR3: CSVEDRPILGEMNTEAFF. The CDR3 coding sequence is TGCAGCGTTGAAGATCGCCCCATCCTTGGGGAGATGAACACTGAAGCTTTCTTT.

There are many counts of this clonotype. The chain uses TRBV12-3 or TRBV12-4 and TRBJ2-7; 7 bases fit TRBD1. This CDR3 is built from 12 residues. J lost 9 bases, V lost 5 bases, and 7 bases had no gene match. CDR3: CASSPTGFGQYF. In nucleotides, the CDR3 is TGTGCCAGCAGTCCGACAGGGTTCGGGCAGTACTTC.

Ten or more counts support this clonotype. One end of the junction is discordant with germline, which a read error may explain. The CDR3 sequence: CASSIGRQGAGYTF. CDR3 coding DNA: TGTGCCAGCAGTATCGGGAGACAGGGGGCTGGCTACACCTTC. The rearrangement links TRBV19 to TRBJ1-2, with 10 bases lining up with TRBD1. CDR1 is LNHDA and CDR2 is SQIVND in the germline V gene (reference sequence). CDR3 size: 14 residues.

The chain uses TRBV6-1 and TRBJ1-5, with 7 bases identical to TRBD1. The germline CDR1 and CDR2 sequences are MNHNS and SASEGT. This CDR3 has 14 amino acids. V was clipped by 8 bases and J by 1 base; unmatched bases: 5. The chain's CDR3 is CASFRQGSNQPQHF. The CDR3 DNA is TGTGCCAGCTTTAGACAGGGCAGCAATCAGCCCCAGCATTTT.

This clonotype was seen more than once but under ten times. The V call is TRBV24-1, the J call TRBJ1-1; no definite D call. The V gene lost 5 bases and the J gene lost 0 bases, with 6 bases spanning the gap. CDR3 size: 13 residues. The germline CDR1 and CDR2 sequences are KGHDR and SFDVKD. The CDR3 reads CATSAGLNTEAFF. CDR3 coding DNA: TGTGCCACCAGTGCGGGGTTGAACACTGAAGCTTTCTTT.

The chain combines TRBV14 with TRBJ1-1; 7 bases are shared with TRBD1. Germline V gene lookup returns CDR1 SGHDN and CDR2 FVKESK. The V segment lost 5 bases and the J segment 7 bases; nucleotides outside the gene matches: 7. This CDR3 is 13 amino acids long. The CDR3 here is CASSNSGGFEAFF. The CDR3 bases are TGTGCCAGCAGCAACTCAGGGGGTTTTGAAGCTTTCTTT.

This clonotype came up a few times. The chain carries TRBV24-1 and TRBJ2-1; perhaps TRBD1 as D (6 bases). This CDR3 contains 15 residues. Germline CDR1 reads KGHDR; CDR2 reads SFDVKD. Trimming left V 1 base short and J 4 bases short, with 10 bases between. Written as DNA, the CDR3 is TGTGCCACCAGTGATTTTAGGACAGATTACAATGAGCAGTTCTTC. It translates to CATSDFRTDYNEQFF.

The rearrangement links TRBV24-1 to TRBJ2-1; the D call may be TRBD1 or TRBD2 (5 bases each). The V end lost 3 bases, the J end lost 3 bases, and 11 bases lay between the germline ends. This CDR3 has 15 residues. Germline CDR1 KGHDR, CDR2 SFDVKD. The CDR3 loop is CATSDIGAGYNEQFF. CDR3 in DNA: TGTGCCACCAGTGATATAGGGGCGGGCTACAATGAGCAGTTCTTC.

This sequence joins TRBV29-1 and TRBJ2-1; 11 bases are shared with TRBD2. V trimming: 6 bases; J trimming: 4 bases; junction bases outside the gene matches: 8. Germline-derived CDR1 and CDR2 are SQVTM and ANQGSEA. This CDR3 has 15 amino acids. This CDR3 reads CSVNPSSGRYNEQFF. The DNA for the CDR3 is TGCAGCGTCAACCCCTCTAGCGGGAGGTACAATGAGCAGTTCTTC.